Following are 21 T cell receptor beta chains from one sample sequenced in a study of cytomegalovirus exposure and HLA in healthy donors. Use of 60 Vbeta and 13 Jbeta primers characterized the PCR. TCRdb's table, derived via immunoSEQ multiplex PCR, lists solely in-frame clones and lacks some. Recorded here are about 54,000 clones; the top ten clones represent approximately 7%. The material sequenced was PBMCs. The source is a woman in her thirties or forties in good health and CMV-seronegative.

The chain couples TRBV6-1 to TRBJ2-7; 9 nucleotides align to TRBD1. Germline CDR1 MNHNS, CDR2 SASEGT. CDR3 length: 15 amino acids. With 4 bases clipped from V and 5 bases from J, the junction kept 9 bases outside the gene matches. The CDR3 loop is CASSAPGQGVNEQYF. Written as DNA, the CDR3 is TGTGCCAGCAGTGCCCCGGGACAGGGAGTCAACGAGCAGTACTTC.

The rearrangement joins TRBV5-1 to TRBJ1-4; tentative D call: TRBD1 (5 bases). V lost 4 bases, J lost 8 bases, and 18 bases lay in between. Germline V gene sequence: CDR1 SGHRS, CDR2 YFSETQ. The length of the CDR3 is 15 residues. The CDR3: CASSPAPGNGEKLFF. CDR3 bases: TGCGCCAGCAGCCCTGCCCCAGGGAATGGGGAAAAACTGTTTTTT.

This rearrangement joins TRBV4-3 to TRBJ1-1; no definite D call. Germline loops: CDR1 LGHNA, CDR2 YSLEER. The CDR3 has 14 residues. V shed 0 bases and J shed 2 bases, with 7 bases lying between them. This CDR3 is CASSQDHFNTEAFF. The DNA of the CDR3 is TGCGCCAGCAGCCAAGATCACTTCAACACTGAAGCTTTCTTT.

The rearrangement uses TRBV18 and TRBJ1-3; D is unclear. The length of the CDR3 is 16 residues. Trimming took off 0 bases at V and 0 bases at J, with 9 bases between the two ends. The germline V gene has CDR1 KGHSH and CDR2 LQKENI. CDR3 sequence: CASSPPGQDSGNTIYF. The CDR3 DNA is TGTGCCAGCTCACCACCTGGGCAGGACTCTGGAAACACCATATATTTT.

The chain recombines TRBV7-8 with TRBJ1-1; 9 nucleotides match TRBD1. The germline V gene encodes CDR1 SGHVS and CDR2 FQNEAQ. The CDR3 has 14 residues. The ends lost 5 bases at V and 7 bases at J; junction bases unmatched: 8. The DNA of the CDR3 is TGTGCCAGCAGCGCACAGGGGGCTGGGGTTGAAGCTTTCTTT. Translated, it gives CASSAQGAGVEAFF.

The chain uses TRBV10-3 and TRBJ1-1, with D perhaps TRBD1 (5 bases). The germline gives CDR1 ENHRY, CDR2 SYGVKD. Trimming left V 3 bases short and J 1 base short, with 6 bases between. The CDR3 covers 13 residues. CDR3 sequence (DNA): TGTGCCATCAGTGACAGGGCGAACACTGAAGCTTTCTTT. Its protein is CAISDRANTEAFF.

This chain uses TRBV29-1 with TRBJ1-6; possibly TRBD1 for D (6 bases). This CDR3 spans 12 amino acids. Germline V lookup: CDR1 SQVTM, CDR2 ANQGSEA. V was pared by 6 bases and J by 8 bases, with 11 bases between. In nucleotides, the CDR3 is TGCAGCGTGAGGGACACGGATTCACCCCTCCACTTT. Translation: CSVRDTDSPLHF.

J is TRBJ2-5 and V is TRBV7-9; 12 nucleotides match TRBD2. The DNA end is more similar to TRBJ2-7, so the J call may be wrong. The V gene's germline CDR1 is SEHNR and CDR2 FQNEAQ (reference sequence). This CDR3 is 15 amino acids long. The CDR3 sequence: CASSPASGGAHEQYF. CDR3 in DNA: TGTGCCAGCAGCCCGGCTAGCGGGGGGGCCCACGAGCAGTACTTC.

This chain joins TRBV25-1 and TRBJ1-6, with a weak D call TRBD1 (5 bases). V was cut by 4 bases and J by 8 bases, with 21 bases left in between. CDR3 length equals 17 residues. The V gene's germline CDR1 is MGHDK and CDR2 SYGVNS. CDR3 sequence reads: CASSGDRNVWGDSPLHF. In nucleotides, the CDR3 is TGTGCCAGCAGTGGGGATCGTAATGTCTGGGGCGATTCACCCCTCCACTTT.

This chain connects TRBV7-6 to TRBJ1-2, with 7 bases matching TRBD1. Germline V gives CDR1 SGHVS, CDR2 FNYEAQ. V gave up 4 bases and J gave up 6 bases; unmatched junction bases: 2. The CDR3 totals 12 residues. The CDR3 region has the DNA TGTGCCAGCAGCTCGGACAGGCATGGCTACACCTTC. Translating gives CASSSDRHGYTF.

This sequence joins TRBV15 and TRBJ1-2, with 9 bases fitting TRBD1. J was trimmed by 5 bases and V by 1 base; bases with no gene match: 5. Germline V lookup: CDR1 LNHNV, CDR2 YYDKDF (reference sequence). The CDR3 consists of 15 residues. The CDR3 coding sequence is TGTGCCACCAGCAGAGGAGGGGGACAGGGATATGGCTACACCTTC. It is translated as CATSRGGGQGYGYTF.

The genes are TRBV5-1 and TRBJ2-7, with D possibly TRBD1 on 5 matching bases. The V end was cut by 1 base, the J end by 5 bases, with 13 bases between. In germline, CDR1 is SGHRS, CDR2 YFSETQ. The CDR3 length is 14 residues. Here the CDR3 DNA reads TGCGCCAGCAGCTTGATGACAGACAGCGACGAGCAGTACTTC. This sequence encodes CASSLMTDSDEQYF.

The V and J genes are TRBV7-8 and TRBJ1-5; the D gene is possibly TRBD1 (5 bases). V was trimmed by 5 bases and J by 6 bases, leaving 20 bases between them. Germline V lookup: CDR1 SGHVS, CDR2 FQNEAQ. The CDR3 totals 16 residues. CDR3 protein: CASSAAPGLGAQPQHF. The CDR3 DNA is TGTGCCAGCAGCGCGGCGCCGGGACTCGGGGCTCAGCCCCAGCATTTT.

V gene TRBV5-3 combines with J gene TRBJ2-1; D call uncertain. TRBV5-3 is known as an ORF, though its function is uncertain. There are 12 residues in the CDR3. Trimming left V 6 bases short and J 8 bases short, with 12 bases between. Here the CDR3 DNA reads TGTGCCAGAATGCTGGTGGGCTATGAGCAGTTCTTC. Translation: CARMLVGYEQFF.

The chain recombines TRBV28 with TRBJ1-4; tentatively, D is TRBD1 (5 bases). This CDR3 is built from 13 residues. Germline V gene lookup returns CDR1 MDHEN and CDR2 SYDVKM. The ends were cut back, 6 bases at V and 3 bases at J, with 8 bases in the middle. The CDR3 sequence is CASSRDSNEKLFF. The CDR3 nucleotides are TGTGCCAGCAGCCGGGACTCTAATGAAAAACTGTTTTTT. The entire variable domain, with the rest obtained from reference TRBV28 and TRBJ1-4, is as follows: DVKVTQSSRYLVKRTGEKVFLECVQDMDHENMFWYRQDPGLGLRLIYFSYDVKMKEKGDIPEGYSVSREKKERFSLILESASTNQTSMYLCASSRDSNEKLFFGSGTQLSVL.

The J gene is TRBJ2-5, the V gene TRBV19; possible D gene TRBD1, 6 bases. The CDR3 loop spans 15 amino acids. Germline V gene sequence: CDR1 LNHDA, CDR2 SQIVND (reference sequence). Trimming removed 5 bases from V and 9 bases from J, with 22 bases in between. CDR3 protein: CASSPWDTSHSAQYF. The CDR3 DNA sequence: TGTGCCAGTAGTCCCTGGGACACTTCCCATTCGGCCCAGTACTTC.

The rearrangement joins TRBV18 to TRBJ1-2; 7 nucleotides agree with TRBD1. CDR1 and CDR2 from the germline V gene are KGHSH and LQKENI. This CDR3 comprises 13 residues. The ends lost 3 bases at V and 5 bases at J; junction bases unmatched: 3. CDR3 amino acids: CASSPGQPYGYTF. The CDR3 DNA reads TGTGCCAGCTCACCGGGACAGCCTTATGGCTACACCTTC.

CDR3 in DNA: TGTGCCAGCTCACACCAAAGTATAGTGAGCGAGATAAATGAAAAACTGTTTTTT. Its protein product is CASSHQSIVSEINEKLFF. This chain joins TRBV18 and TRBJ1-4; D unresolved. V lost 4 bases, J lost 5 bases, and 23 bases lay in between. From germline, CDR1 is KGHSH and CDR2 LQKENI. This CDR3 contains 18 residues.

V usage is TRBV19 and J usage is TRBJ1-5; D is undetermined. Germline V gene sequence: CDR1 LNHDA, CDR2 SQIVND (reference sequence). Trimming removed 7 bases at V and 5 bases at J, with 12 bases between. There are 13 residues in the CDR3. The CDR3 here is CASNWAGDQPQHF. CDR3 sequence (DNA): TGTGCCAGTAATTGGGCAGGTGATCAGCCCCAGCATTTT.

J is TRBJ2-7 and V is TRBV6-5; D is possibly TRBD1 (6 bases). Germline V gene sequence: CDR1 MNHEY, CDR2 SVGAGI. CDR3 length: 13 residues. V lost 4 bases to trimming and J lost 2 bases, with 9 bases between them. This CDR3 is CASSFGQTYEQYF. The CDR3 DNA follows: TGTGCCAGCAGTTTTGGACAGACCTACGAGCAGTACTTC.

The gene calls are TRBV27 and TRBJ2-7; 8 positions agree with TRBD1. Per germline, CDR1 MNHEY and CDR2 SMNVEV (reference sequence). The CDR3 runs to 15 residues. V shed 5 bases, J shed 3 bases, and the junction held 9 bases outside the gene matches. CDR3 nucleotides: TGTGCCAGCAGTCAAGGGACAGGCCCCCTCTACGAGCAGTACTTC. Translated, it gives CASSQGTGPLYEQYF.